Described below is a single TCR beta chain sequence and its context. The antigen is undetermined. Produced via immunoSEQ multiplex PCR; TCRdb's table is partial and in-frame only. This table has just over 40,000 clones, around 87% appearing once. Trimming removed 11 bases at V and 3 bases at J, with 23 bases between. Germline CDR1 reads ENHRY; CDR2 reads SYGVKD. The CDR3 extends over 15 amino acids. The data were taken from a study of OX40 agonist ivuxolimab in advanced cancers. Study-wide background: Past anti-PD-1, anti-PD-L1 or anti-CTLA-4 therapy was accepted, and roughly 40% had received some.

It was autoimmune disease history or systemic immunosuppression that excluded patients. General study results and limits: Normalized T-cell clonal expansion was also low in some nonresponders. On average, CD8+ T cells showed a greater number of expanded clones than CD4+.

The genes are TRBV10-3 and TRBJ2-7; possible D gene TRBD1, 5 bases. The TCR originated in an adult with an advanced solid tumor such as melanoma, head and neck, liver or kidney cancer. Sequencing was performed on CD4+ or CD8+ T cells sorted from blood, taken in a trial of the OX40 agonist ivuxolimab. The CDR3 DNA reads as TGTGCCGCAGCAGGGTTGGATGTCTCAGGCTACGAGCAGTACTTC. It codes for CAAAGLDVSGYEQYF.